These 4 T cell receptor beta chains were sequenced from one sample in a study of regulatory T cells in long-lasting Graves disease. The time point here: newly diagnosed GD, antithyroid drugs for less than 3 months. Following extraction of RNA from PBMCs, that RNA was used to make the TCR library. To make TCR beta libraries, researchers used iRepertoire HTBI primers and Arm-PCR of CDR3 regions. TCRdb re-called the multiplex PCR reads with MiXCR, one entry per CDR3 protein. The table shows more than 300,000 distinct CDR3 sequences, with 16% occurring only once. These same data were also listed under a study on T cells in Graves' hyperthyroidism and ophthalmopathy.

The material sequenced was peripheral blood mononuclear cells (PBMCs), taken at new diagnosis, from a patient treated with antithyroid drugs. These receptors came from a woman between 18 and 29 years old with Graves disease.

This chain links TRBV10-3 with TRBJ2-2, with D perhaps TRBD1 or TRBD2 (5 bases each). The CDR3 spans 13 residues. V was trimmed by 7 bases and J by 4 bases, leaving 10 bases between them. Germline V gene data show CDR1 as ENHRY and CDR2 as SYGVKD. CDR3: CAIKGPFTGELFF. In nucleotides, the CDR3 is TGTGCCATCAAGGGACCATTCACCGGGGAGCTGTTTTTT.

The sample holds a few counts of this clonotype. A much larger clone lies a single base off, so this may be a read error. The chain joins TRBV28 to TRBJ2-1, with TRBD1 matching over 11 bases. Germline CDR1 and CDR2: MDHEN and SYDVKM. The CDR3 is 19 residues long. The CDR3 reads CASSRPGTGGRAPYNKQFF. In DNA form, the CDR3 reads TGTGCCAGCAGTCGTCCCGGGACAGGGGGAAGGGCGCCCTACAATAAGCAGTTCTTC. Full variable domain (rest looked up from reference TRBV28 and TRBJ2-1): DVKVTQSSRYLVKRTGEKVFLECVQDMDHENMFWYRQDPGLGLRLIYFSYDVKMKEKGDIPEGYSVSREKKERFSLILESASTNQTSMYLCASSRPGTGGRAPYNKQFFGPGTRLTVL.

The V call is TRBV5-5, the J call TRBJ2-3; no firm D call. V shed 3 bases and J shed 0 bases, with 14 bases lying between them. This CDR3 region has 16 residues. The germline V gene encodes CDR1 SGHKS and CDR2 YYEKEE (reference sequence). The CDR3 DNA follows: TGTGCCAGCAGCTCGCGGACCGGTGCTAGCACAGATACGCAGTATTTT. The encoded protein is CASSSRTGASTDTQYF.

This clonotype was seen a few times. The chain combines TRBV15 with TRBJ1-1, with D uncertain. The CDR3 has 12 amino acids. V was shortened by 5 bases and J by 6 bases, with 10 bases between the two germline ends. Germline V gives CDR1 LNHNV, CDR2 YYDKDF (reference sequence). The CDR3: CATSGKGAEAFF. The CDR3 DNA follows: TGTGCCACCAGCGGGAAGGGCGCTGAAGCTTTCTTT.